Here is one T cell receptor (beta chain) with its context. The sample belongs to a study of T-cell reconstitution after alpha-beta-depleted transplantation in children. The CDR3 extends over 15 amino acids. CDR1 is DFQATT, CDR2 SNEGSKA, per germline (reference sequence). Trimming cost V 0 bases and J 0 bases, with 12 bases left between them. This sample's TCRbeta library carried unique molecular identifier barcodes. From the PCR reads, TCRdb called clonotypes with MiXCR, one entry per CDR3 protein. This sample has some 590,000 distinct CDR3 sequences, with roughly a tenth found just once. The sample in question was PBMCs from the stem cell graft donor, obtained from the stem cell graft. The source of this sequence is a human donor who donated a stem cell graft to a child with acute myeloid leukemia. This chain connects TRBV20-1 to TRBJ2-7, with unresolved D. DNA for the CDR3: TGCAGTGCTAGAGATTTGCGGAGCCCCTCCTACGAGCAGTACTTC. It translates to CSARDLRSPSYEQYF.